This is a list of T cell receptor beta chains from one sample in a study of pediatric ulcerative colitis. The table came from immunoSEQ multiplex PCR; TCRdb's copy has only in-frame clones and leaves some out. The sample lists about 35,000 clones, 80% to 90% occurring once. The sample consisted of gut tissue. The source is a boy younger than 18 with mild ulcerative colitis. The CDR3 runs from the conserved cysteine through the conserved F or W. A D gene is named only where the DNA matches it firmly. The size field is filled for only some rows; it gives once, few, many or a size class.

d_gene,j_gene,v_gene,abundance,CDR3nt,CDR3aa
.,TRBJ2-1,TRBV7-9,.,TGTGCCAGCAGGACAGACAATGAGCAGTTCTTC,CASRTDNEQFF
.,TRBJ2-7,TRBV11-3,.,TGTGCCAGCAGCCACGATACAGCGACCTACGAGCAGTACTTC,CASSHDTATYEQYF
TRBD1,TRBJ1-4,TRBV2,.,TGTGCCAGCAGTTCCGGGACAGGAGGTGAAAAACTGTTTTTT,CASSSGTGGEKLFF
TRBD1,TRBJ2-1,TRBV6-1,.,TGTGCCAGCAGTTCGGGACAGGGATTTAATGAGCAGTTCTTC,CASSSGQGFNEQFF
.,TRBJ1-1,TRBV7-9,few,TGTGCCAGCAGCCCCCGGGGGAACACTGAAGCTTTCTTT,CASSPRGNTEAFF
TRBD2,TRBJ2-5,TRBV7-2,.,TGTGCCAGCAGCTGGACTAGCGAGGAGGGGACCCAGTACTTC,CASSWTSEEGTQYF
TRBD1,TRBJ1-4,TRBV4-1,.,TGCGCCAGCAGCCCCAAACCGGGACAGGGGAAGAAAAAACTGTTTTTT,CASSPKPGQGKKKLFF
TRBD1,TRBJ1-2,TRBV7-9,.,TGTGCCAGCAGCTGGAGACAGGGGCCTTATGGCTACACCTTC,CASSWRQGPYGYTF
.,TRBJ2-4,TRBV5-4,.,TGTGCCAGCAGCTTGGCTTCCGGGGGCCTAGCCAAAAACATTCAGTACTTC,CASSLASGGLAKNIQYF
TRBD2,TRBJ2-5,TRBV13,.,TGTGCCAGCAGCTTAGTCGGGACGGGGGGGAAGACCCAGTACTTC,CASSLVGTGGKTQYF
.,TRBJ1-2,TRBV7-9,few,TGTGCCAGCAGCTTACGGGGGGCCGGCGGCTATGGCTACACCTTC,CASSLRGAGGYGYTF
.,TRBJ1-6,TRBV5-1,.,TGCGCCAGCAGCCTTTTTACGGGGTCCTATAATTCACCCCTCCACTTT,CASSLFTGSYNSPLHF
TRBD1,TRBJ2-2,TRBV5-1,.,TGCGCCAGCAGCTTGGCCCGACAGGGGGCCATTAGAGGGGAGCTGTTTTTT,CASSLARQGAIRGELFF
.,TRBJ1-1,TRBV6-1,.,TGTGCCAGCAGTGGGCCTCAGCGCCCGGGGACCTTCAACACTGAAGCTTTCTTT,CASSGPQRPGTFNTEAFF
.,TRBJ2-1,TRBV9,.,TGTGCCACCCGACGGGACCTTAACGTTGGTGAGCAGTTCTTC,CATRRDLNVGEQFF
TRBD1,TRBJ2-7,TRBV29-1,.,TGCAGCGACCCCTTGGGACAGGGACCCTCCAGCTACGAGCAGTACTTC,CSDPLGQGPSSYEQYF
TRBD1,TRBJ1-2,TRBV23-1,.,TGCGCCAGCAGTCGGACAGGGCACGATGGCTACACCTTC,CASSRTGHDGYTF
.,TRBJ2-1,TRBV14,few,TGTGCCAGCAGCCAACGCGTGGGCTCCAATGAGCAGTTCTTC,CASSQRVGSNEQFF
.,TRBJ1-5,TRBV19,.,TGTGCCAGTAGTCCCGACGTAATCGGCAATCAGCCCCAGCATTTT,CASSPDVIGNQPQHF
.,TRBJ2-1,TRBV5-4,once,TGTGCCAGCAGCTTGATAACAGCGACCTACAATGAGCAGTTCTTC,CASSLITATYNEQFF
.,TRBJ2-7,TRBV6-5,.,TGTGCCAGCAGTTACTCGATTTCAGGACCCCGGGAGCAGTACTTC,CASSYSISGPREQYF
TRBD2,TRBJ2-1,TRBV7-9,.,TGTGCCAGCAGCTTAGCGTGGGCTAGCGGGGGGCACAATGAGCAGTTCTTC,CASSLAWASGGHNEQFF
.,TRBJ2-1,TRBV6-5,.,TGTGCCAGCAGAACGGACTACTTCTCCTACAATGAGCAGTTCTTC,CASRTDYFSYNEQFF
.,TRBJ1-2,TRBV6-5,.,TGTGCCAGCAGCGACCAGGAGAATTGGATACATGGCTACACCTTC,CASSDQENWIHGYTF
TRBD1,TRBJ1-4,TRBV11-2,.,TGTGCCAGCAGCTCGTTAAGGGGGCCCCTCGCCCAAAAACTGTTTTTT,CASSSLRGPLAQKLFF
TRBD1,TRBJ1-1,TRBV6-1,medium-sized,TGTGCCCGCAGGGGGGCTGAAGCTTTCTTT,CARRGAEAFF
TRBD2,TRBJ2-3,TRBV2,.,TGTGCCAGCAGTGAGCGGCTAGCGGGGGGCACAGATACGCAGTATTTT,CASSERLAGGTDTQYF
.,TRBJ2-7,TRBV5-5,.,TGTGCCAGCAGCCCGGCGTGGGGGTCAGCATACGAGCAGTACTTC,CASSPAWGSAYEQYF
.,TRBJ2-7,TRBV10-3,.,TGTGCCATCAGTGAGGGCCTTTACTCCTACGAGCAGTACTTC,CAISEGLYSYEQYF
.,TRBJ1-6,TRBV6-1,few,TGTGCGTTACATAATTCACCCCTCCACTTT,CALHNSPLHF
.,TRBJ2-1,TRBV18,.,TGTGCCAGCTCACCATACCAGGACAATGAGCAGTTCTTC,CASSPYQDNEQFF
.,TRBJ2-3,TRBV11-1,.,TGTGCCAGCAGCCCCTATAGGATTACAGATACGCAGTATTTT,CASSPYRITDTQYF
TRBD2,TRBJ2-1,TRBV6-1,.,TGTGCCAGCAGGGAACTAGCGGGGACCTACAATGAGCAGTTCTTC,CASRELAGTYNEQFF
TRBD1,TRBJ1-1,TRBV29-1,few,TGCAGCGTCCTGACAGGGCACGTCACTGAAGCTTTCTTT,CSVLTGHVTEAFF
.,TRBJ1-2,TRBV27,.,TGTGCCAGCAGGCCTGCCCGGGAGGGCTATGGCTACACCTTC,CASRPAREGYGYTF
.,TRBJ1-2,TRBV19,.,TGTGCCAGTAGTATAGACTCGATACCCGGGACGGACGAACATGGCTACACCTTC,CASSIDSIPGTDEHGYTF
.,TRBJ2-6,TRBV5-4,.,TGTGCCAGCAGCTACGCGTACTCTGGGGCCAACGTCCTGACTTTC,CASSYAYSGANVLTF
TRBD2,TRBJ2-3,TRBV6-1,.,TGTGCCAGCAGTGAAGTAGCGGGGTGGCCAGATACGCAGTATTTT,CASSEVAGWPDTQYF
.,TRBJ2-7,TRBV11-2,.,TGTGCCAGCAGCCGGTTTCTAGAGCCGGCCTACGAGCAGTACTTC,CASSRFLEPAYEQYF
.,TRBJ1-2,TRBV7-3,.,TGTGCCAGCAGCCCGACAGCCTACTATGGCTACACCTTC,CASSPTAYYGYTF
.,TRBJ1-4,TRBV18,once,TGTGCCAGCTCACCTGGAAGGCTCGGCGAAAAACTGTTTTTT,CASSPGRLGEKLFF
.,TRBJ1-1,TRBV2,.,TGTGCCAGCAGTGAATTAGAGAACACTGAAGCTTTCTTT,CASSELENTEAFF
.,TRBJ1-3,TRBV20-1,.,TGCAGTGTCGTCTCTGGAAACACCATATATTTT,CSVVSGNTIYF
.,TRBJ2-7,TRBV7-2,few,TGTGCCAGCAGCTTGTACCACCTAGTTTCCGAGCAGTACTTC,CASSLYHLVSEQYF
.,TRBJ2-3,TRBV1,.,TGCACCAGCAGCCAACAAACCCTAGCGGGGGGCACAGATACGCAGTATTTT,CTSSQQTLAGGTDTQYF
TRBD2,TRBJ2-3,TRBV4-2,.,TGTGCCAGCAGCCAAGATAACAGCGGGGGGGCGCCAGATACGCAGTATTTT,CASSQDNSGGAPDTQYF
.,TRBJ2-6,TRBV15,.,TGTGCCACCAGCAGAGATCGTTTCTCTGGGGCCAACGTCCTGACTTTC,CATSRDRFSGANVLTF
TRBD1,TRBJ2-4,TRBV30,.,TGTGCCTACAGCACAGGGGGGCAAAAAAACATTCAGTACTTC,CAYSTGGQKNIQYF
TRBD1,TRBJ2-7,TRBV7-2,.,TGTGCCAGCAGCTTAGCGGGGACAGGGGCCTACGAGCAGTACTTC,CASSLAGTGAYEQYF
TRBD1,TRBJ1-1,TRBV29-1,.,TGCAGCGTTGGGCCAGGGGGCACTGAAGCTTTCTTT,CSVGPGGTEAFF
.,TRBJ1-2,TRBV13,once,TGTGCCAGCAGCTCATTATGGGGTGGAACAGGGAGAAACTATGGCTACACCTTC,CASSSLWGGTGRNYGYTF
.,TRBJ1-2,TRBV7-2,.,TGTGCCAGCAGCGAACGGGACGGCGGGTATGGCTACACCTTC,CASSERDGGYGYTF